A single sample is the source of the 6 T cell receptor beta chains below, sequenced in a study of control samples from healthy donors and cancer patients. TCRdb keeps only in-frame clones here, not all; method: immunoSEQ multiplex PCR. The data show approximately 170,000 clones, approximately 90% seen once. The specimen was blood. The source of these receptors is a woman aged 25 to 39 in good health.

This clone was found a few times. V is TRBV7-9 and J is TRBJ1-1; 7 nucleotides match TRBD1. This CDR3 is 15 amino acids long. Trimming at V came to 5 bases and at J to 4 bases, leaving 10 bases not matched to a gene. Germline values: CDR1 SEHNR, CDR2 FQNEAQ (reference sequence). CDR3 amino acids: CASSPQTGQSTEAFF. The CDR3 bases are TGTGCCAGCAGCCCCCAGACAGGGCAGAGCACTGAAGCTTTCTTT. Full variable domain (remainder filled in from reference TRBV7-9 and TRBJ1-1): DTGVSQNPRHKITKRGQNVTFRCDPISEHNRLYWYRQTLGQGPEFLTYFQNEAQLEKSRLLSDRFSAERPKGSFSTLEIQRTEQGDSAMYLCASSPQTGQSTEAFFGQGTRLTVV.

The chain has TRBV6-5 and TRBJ2-7, with D unclear. Germline loops: CDR1 MNHEY, CDR2 SVGAGI. V lost 7 bases to trimming and J lost 0 bases, with 10 bases between them. The CDR3 length is 13 residues. The CDR3 DNA reads as TGTGCCAGCAAAGGGCGGTACTCCTACGAGCAGTACTTC. Translated, it gives CASKGRYSYEQYF.

The chain uses TRBV3-1 (or the pseudogene TRBV3-2) and TRBJ2-7; 8 nucleotides line up with TRBD2. This CDR3 is built from 15 residues. Germline lookup yields CDR1 LGHDT and CDR2 YNNKEL (reference sequence). Trimming cost V 1 base and J 3 bases; bases outside gene matches: 5. CDR3 coding DNA: TGTGCCAGCAGCCAAGTCCGACTAGCGAGCTACGAGCAGTACTTC. This sequence encodes CASSQVRLASYEQYF.

The V and J genes are TRBV6-4 and TRBJ1-2, with 11 bases matching TRBD1. V was pared by 2 bases and J by 6 bases, with 2 bases of the junction left unmatched. The CDR3 runs to 14 residues. Germline CDR1 is MRHNA and CDR2 is SNTAGT. CDR3 residues: CASSDGQGANGYTF. The CDR3 nucleotides are TGTGCCAGCAGTGACGGACAGGGGGCGAATGGCTACACCTTC.

The chain combines TRBV28 with TRBJ2-5, with TRBD2 matching over 11 bases. CDR3 length: 18 amino acids. V shed 5 bases and J 5 bases; nucleotides not matched to a gene: 16. The germline V gene has CDR1 MDHEN and CDR2 SYDVKM. DNA of the CDR3: TGTGCCAGCAGTCCCTTCCAGACTCTAGCGGGAGGATGGGAGACCCAGTACTTC. Translation gives CASSPFQTLAGGWETQYF.

V is TRBV27 and J is TRBJ2-2, with D possibly TRBD2 on 5 matching bases. CDR1 is MNHEY and CDR2 is SMNVEV in the germline V gene (reference sequence). V was pared by 2 bases and J by 7 bases, with 8 bases between. The CDR3 runs 13 residues. The CDR3 reads CASSLVEGGELFF. In DNA, the CDR3 is TGTGCCAGCAGTTTAGTCGAGGGCGGGGAGCTGTTTTTT.